Listed below are T cell receptor beta chains from one sample, sequenced in a study of T cell repertoires in cytomegalovirus infection. No antigen has been identified for these receptors. One entry per CDR3 protein results from TCRdb running MiXCR on the reads. This sample has about 830,000 distinct CDR3 sequences, with roughly 33% found just once. Source: cultured CD8+ T cells from PBMCs, taken from culture after CMV antigen stimulation. The receptors originated from a human donor in good health (CMV status not recorded). Some clones in this sample may be carry-over from other donors' samples. CDR3s include the opening cysteine and the closing phenylalanine or tryptophan. A D gene is named only where the DNA matches it firmly. Size values are once, few and many counts, or a class for expanded clones, and some rows have none.

d_gene	abundance	v_gene	j_gene	CDR3nt	CDR3aa
TRBD1	.	TRBV29-1	TRBJ1-2	TGCAGCGTTGGTCACCTTGGGACAGTACGTCGCTATGGCTACACCTTC	CSVGHLGTVRRYGYTF
.	.	TRBV7-8	TRBJ1-2	TGTGCCAGCAGCTTAGCCGGGACGGGCTACACCTTC	CASSLAGTGYTF
TRBD2	.	TRBV12-3/TRBV12-4	TRBJ2-4	TGTGCCAGCAGTTTGGGGGGGGTTGACATTCAGTACTTC	CASSLGGVDIQYF
TRBD2	.	TRBV2	TRBJ2-3	TGTGCCAGCACTCCGGGACTATCTTTAGATACGCAGTATTTT	CASTPGLSLDTQYF
.	.	TRBV5-6	TRBJ2-7	TGTGCCAGCAGCTTGCAGGGCCGGCCTTCCTACGAGCAGTACTTC	CASSLQGRPSYEQYF
.	.	TRBV4-1	TRBJ1-2	TGCGCCAGCAGCCAAGTTCAAGGGCTCAGCGGCTACACCTTC	CASSQVQGLSGYTF
.	.	TRBV12-3/TRBV12-4	TRBJ1-5	TGTGCCAGCAGTTTAACAGGGTTTTCAAGCAATCAGCCCCAGCATTTT	CASSLTGFSSNQPQHF
TRBD1	.	TRBV6-6	TRBJ1-5	TGTGCCAGCAGTTACTCGAGGGACAGGGCCATATTTCAGCCCCAGCATTTT	CASSYSRDRAIFQPQHF
.	.	TRBV9	TRBJ1-1	TGTGCCAGCAGCGTAGGGGGCGGGGGGAACACTGAAGCTTTCTTT	CASSVGGGGNTEAFF
TRBD1	.	TRBV5-6	TRBJ2-1	TGTGCCAGCAGCACGGGGACAGGGGCATTCTACAATGAGCAGTTCTTC	CASSTGTGAFYNEQFF
.	.	TRBV12-3/TRBV12-4	TRBJ2-7	TGTGTCAGCAGTTTGGGATACGAGCAGTACTTC	CVSSLGYEQYF
.	few	TRBV5-5	TRBJ2-3	TGTGCCAGCACCAACTTACGGACCACCACAGATACGCAGTATTTT	CASTNLRTTTDTQYF
.	.	TRBV4-1	TRBJ1-6	TGCGCCAGCAGCCAAGACAGGACTGCGAATTCACCCCTCCACTTT	CASSQDRTANSPLHF
TRBD1	.	TRBV12-3/TRBV12-4	TRBJ2-1	TGTGCCAGCAGTCCCCCCGGCAGGGGGCTTGGGAATGAGCAGTTCTTC	CASSPPGRGLGNEQFF
.	.	TRBV6-2/TRBV6-3	TRBJ1-5	TGTGCCAGCAGTTATAATGAGAGGGACACTGTCAATCAGCCCCAGCATTTT	CASSYNERDTVNQPQHF
.	few	TRBV12-3/TRBV12-4	TRBJ1-5	TGTGCCAGCAGTGCCGCGGAGGGACCTAATCAGCCCCAGCATTTT	CASSAAEGPNQPQHF